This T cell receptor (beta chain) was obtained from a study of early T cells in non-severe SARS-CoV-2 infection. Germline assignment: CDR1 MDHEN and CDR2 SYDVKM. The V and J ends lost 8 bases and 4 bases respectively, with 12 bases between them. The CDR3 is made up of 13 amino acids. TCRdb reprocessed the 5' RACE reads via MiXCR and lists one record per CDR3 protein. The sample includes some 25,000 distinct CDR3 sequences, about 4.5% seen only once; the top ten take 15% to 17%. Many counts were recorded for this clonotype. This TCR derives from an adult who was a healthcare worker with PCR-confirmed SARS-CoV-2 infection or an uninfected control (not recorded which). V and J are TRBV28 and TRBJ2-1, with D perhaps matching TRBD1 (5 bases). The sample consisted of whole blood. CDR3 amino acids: CASDDSEYNEQFF. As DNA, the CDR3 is TGTGCCAGCGACGACAGCGAATACAATGAGCAGTTCTTC.